The 28 T cell receptor beta chains in this list originate from one sample, sequenced in a study of blood T cell repertoires in COVID-19. TCRdb's table, derived via immunoSEQ multiplex PCR, lists solely in-frame clones and lacks some. Among 490,000 or so clones listed, more than 75% were seen once. The sequenced sample consisted of PBMCs or T cells enriched from blood (not recorded which). All receptors derive from a woman aged 35 to 49 who had recovered from COVID-19.

The J gene is TRBJ2-3, the V gene TRBV3-1 (or the pseudogene TRBV3-2); TRBD1 matches 8 bases. The junction had 8 bases not matched to a gene; V was cut back by 2 bases and J by 4 bases. CDR3 length equals 16 residues. Germline lookup yields CDR1 LGHDT and CDR2 YNNKEL (reference sequence). Written as DNA, the CDR3 is TGTGCCAGCAGCCAACTAAGGGCAGGGGGCGCAGATACGCAGTATTTT. Translated, it gives CASSQLRAGGADTQYF.

The chain carries TRBV5-4 and TRBJ2-5; the D gene is possibly TRBD2 (5 bases). This CDR3 has 13 residues. V lost 2 bases and J 5 bases, leaving 10 bases between the germline ends. Germline CDR1 is SGHNT and CDR2 is YYREEE (reference sequence). CDR3 DNA sequence: TGTGCCAGCAGCTTCTACGGCGGGGAGACCCAGTACTTC. The encoded protein is CASSFYGGETQYF.

The chain links TRBV7-8 to TRBJ1-2; D perhaps matches TRBD1 (5 bases). Between the trimmed V and J ends, which lost 5 bases and 7 bases, there was a span of 20 bases. The CDR3 contains 15 residues. Germline V gene lookup returns CDR1 SGHVS and CDR2 FQNEAQ. CDR3 sequence reads: CASSQRTEWGGGYTF. The DNA of the CDR3 is TGTGCCAGCAGCCAACGGACGGAGTGGGGGGGTGGCTACACCTTC.

The gene calls are TRBV18 and TRBJ1-4; D is possibly TRBD1 (5 bases). CDR3 length: 15 amino acids. With 3 bases removed from V and 7 bases from J, the gap between germline ends came to 15 bases. Germline CDR1 KGHSH, CDR2 LQKENI. The CDR3 reads CASSPREGRSEKLFF. CDR3 sequence (DNA): TGTGCCAGCTCACCCAGGGAGGGGCGGAGTGAAAAACTGTTTTTT.

This clone has more than one count but fewer than ten. V gene TRBV6-2 or TRBV6-3 combines with J gene TRBJ2-7, with 8 bases lining up with TRBD2. From germline, CDR1 is MNHEY and CDR2 SVGEGT. There are 15 residues in the CDR3. Trimming removed 0 bases from V and 2 bases from J; junction bases left unmatched: 3. The CDR3 region has the DNA TGTGCCAGCAGTTACTCCCTAGCGGGCCCCTACGAGCAGTACTTC. Translation: CASSYSLAGPYEQYF.

In this sample, this clone turned up a few times. J is TRBJ2-2 and V is TRBV5-5; TRBD1 might be the D (5 bases). The germline CDR1 and CDR2 sequences are SGHKS and YYEKEE (reference sequence). The CDR3 runs 16 residues. The V and J ends lost 1 base and 0 bases respectively, with 10 bases between them. Written as DNA, the CDR3 is TGTGCCAGCAGCTTGTTCGCAGGGACGAACACCGGGGAGCTGTTTTTT. It specifies CASSLFAGTNTGELFF.

The count of this clone is one. The chain combines TRBV7-9 with TRBJ2-2, with 7 positions matching TRBD2. The V and J ends lost 3 bases and 4 bases, in that order; junction bases with no gene match: 5. The CDR3 has 15 amino acids. Germline V gene data show CDR1 as SEHNR and CDR2 as FQNEAQ (reference sequence). The CDR3 spells CASSFPGTTTGELFF. The CDR3, as DNA: TGTGCCAGCAGCTTCCCAGGGACTACCACCGGGGAGCTGTTTTTT.

The chain couples TRBV5-6 to TRBJ2-1; TRBD2 might be the D (5 bases). Germline V gene lookup returns CDR1 SGHDT and CDR2 YYEEEE. The CDR3 runs 14 residues. V shed 0 bases and J shed 3 bases, with 7 bases lying between them. CDR3: CASSLGAGYNEQFF. The CDR3 nucleotides are TGTGCCAGCAGCTTGGGTGCGGGCTACAATGAGCAGTTCTTC. Full variable domain (missing parts from reference TRBV5-6 and TRBJ2-1): DAGVTQSPTHLIKTRGQQVTLRCSPKSGHDTVSWYQQALGQGPQFIFQYYEEEERQRGNFPDRFSGHQFPNYSSELNVNALLLGDSALYLCASSLGAGYNEQFFGPGTRLTVL.

The chain uses TRBV4-1 and TRBJ2-2, with 12 bases aligning to TRBD2. The CDR3 length is 17 residues. V lost 3 bases to trimming and J lost 7 bases; unmatched junction nucleotides: 9. Germline CDR1 MGHRA, CDR2 YSYEKL. As DNA, the CDR3 is TGCGCCAGCAGCCAGGTGGCTAGCGGGAGGGCCGTCGGGGAGCTGTTTTTT. Residues: CASSQVASGRAVGELFF.

This clone was detected only once. The J gene is TRBJ2-7, the V gene TRBV2; 8 bases agree with TRBD1. The CDR3 runs 15 residues. Germline V gene sequence: CDR1 SNHLY, CDR2 FYNNEI. V was pared by 11 bases and J by 7 bases, with 19 bases of the junction left unmatched. The CDR3: CASPAPDRVPGEQYF. DNA of the CDR3: TGTGCCTCCCCCGCACCGGACAGGGTTCCGGGGGAGCAGTACTTC.

V is TRBV4-3 and J is TRBJ2-1, with D tentatively TRBD2 (6 bases). Per germline, CDR1 LGHNA and CDR2 YSLEER. Between the trimmed V and J ends, which lost 1 base and 6 bases, there was a span of 13 bases. The CDR3 contains 15 residues. In DNA form, the CDR3 reads TGCGCCAGCAGCCAAGTAGCGGAAGGGCTCAATGAGCAGTTCTTC. This codes for CASSQVAEGLNEQFF.

To note about this clone: Distinct nucleotide sequences in the sample also encode this CDR3. V and J are TRBV7-2 and TRBJ1-5; D ambiguous. This CDR3 contains 14 residues. V was cut by 3 bases and J by 4 bases, with 10 bases left in between. The germline V gene encodes CDR1 SGHTA and CDR2 FQGNSA. The CDR3, as DNA: TGTGCCAGCAGCTTGGGGAGCGGGAATCAGCCCCAGCATTTT. Translated: CASSLGSGNQPQHF.

The chain carries TRBV13 and TRBJ2-1, with 9 bases that match TRBD1. The CDR3 contains 15 residues. V shed 7 bases, J shed 4 bases, and the junction held 8 bases outside the gene matches. CDR1 and CDR2 (germline): PRHDT, FYEKMQ (reference sequence). The CDR3 bases are TGTGCCAGCAACTCCGGGACAGGGCTATACAATGAGCAGTTCTTC. Residues: CASNSGTGLYNEQFF.

This clone was seen just once. V usage is TRBV12-3 or TRBV12-4 and J usage is TRBJ2-7, with D possibly TRBD1 on 6 matching bases. The V end lost 6 bases, the J end lost 4 bases, and 13 bases lay between the germline ends. CDR3 size: 13 residues. The CDR3 coding sequence is TGTGCCAGCAGCGTGGGGACAAAATACGAGCAGTACTTC. This codes for CASSVGTKYEQYF.

The rearrangement joins TRBV12-3 or TRBV12-4 to TRBJ1-2, with a possible D match to TRBD1 (6 bases). This CDR3 has 13 amino acids. V gave up 2 bases and J gave up 5 bases, with 9 bases separating them. The DNA of the CDR3 is TGTGCCAGCAGTTTAAACAGGGTTTATGGCTACACCTTC. Translated: CASSLNRVYGYTF.

The genes are TRBV11-3 and TRBJ2-1, with 10 bases identical to TRBD2. V shed 3 bases, J shed 8 bases, and the junction held 13 bases outside the gene matches. Germline assignment: CDR1 SGHNT and CDR2 YENEEA. This CDR3 is 17 amino acids long. The CDR3 DNA reads TGTGCCAGCAGCTTCCAACTACTAGCGGGAAATAGGGATGAGCAGTTCTTC. It translates to CASSFQLLAGNRDEQFF.

The gene calls are TRBV3-1 (or the pseudogene TRBV3-2) and TRBJ1-1; 7 nucleotides line up with TRBD1. Germline-derived CDR1 and CDR2 are LGHDT and YNNKEL (reference sequence). The length of the CDR3 is 15 residues. V gave up 4 bases and J gave up 0 bases; unmatched junction bases: 5. The chain's CDR3 is CASSPRTGLNTEAFF. DNA for the CDR3: TGTGCCAGCAGCCCCCGGACAGGCTTGAACACTGAAGCTTTCTTT.

This chain connects TRBV2 to TRBJ2-7; D is possibly TRBD2 (5 bases). Per germline, CDR1 SNHLY and CDR2 FYNNEI. Trimming removed 2 bases at V and 2 bases at J, with 13 bases between. The CDR3 contains 15 residues. The CDR3: CASSEFASLAYEQYF. The CDR3 DNA follows: TGTGCCAGCAGTGAATTCGCTAGCCTAGCCTACGAGCAGTACTTC.

This sequence joins TRBV7-9 and TRBJ2-1; 8 nucleotides align to TRBD2. Germline CDR1 and CDR2: SEHNR and FQNEAQ (reference sequence). This CDR3 comprises 13 residues. V lost 5 bases and J lost 7; bases outside the gene matches: 4. CDR3 bases: TGTGCCAGCAGCACAAGCGGGAGTAATGAGCAGTTCTTC. Translated: CASSTSGSNEQFF.

The CDR3 DNA reads as TGTGCCAGCGGGAGGGGGAGGGCCGAGTATCAAGATACGCAGTATTTT. Translation gives CASGRGRAEYQDTQYF. The J gene is TRBJ2-3, the V gene TRBV27, with D maybe TRBD2 (7 bases). CDR3 length equals 16 residues. The V end lost 8 bases, the J end lost 5 bases, and 23 bases lay between the germline ends. Germline CDR1 is MNHEY and CDR2 is SMNVEV (reference sequence).

The genes are TRBV6-5 and TRBJ1-3; D not certain. Germline loops: CDR1 MNHEY, CDR2 SVGAGI. This CDR3 contains 13 residues. Trimming shortened V by 8 bases and J by 3 bases, and 11 bases separated the two germline ends. The CDR3 loop is CASGWGGGNTIYF. The CDR3 nucleotides read TGTGCCAGCGGCTGGGGAGGTGGAAACACCATATATTTT.

V usage is TRBV4-2 and J usage is TRBJ2-2; 8 nucleotides align to TRBD2. V dropped 0 bases and J dropped 8; count of bases not matched to a gene: 5. In germline, CDR1 is LGHNA, CDR2 YNFKEQ. The CDR3 covers 15 residues. The CDR3 DNA reads as TGTGCCAGCAGCCAAGATCTCGCGGGAGGTGGGGAGCTGTTTTTT. This sequence encodes CASSQDLAGGGELFF.

This chain uses TRBV11-2 with TRBJ2-5; D is ambiguous. There are 14 residues in the CDR3. V was shortened by 0 bases and J by 5 bases, with 10 bases between the two germline ends. Germline-derived CDR1 and CDR2 are SGHAT and FQNNGV. The CDR3 protein is CASSLEFGRETQYF. CDR3 bases: TGTGCCAGCAGCTTAGAGTTCGGTCGGGAGACCCAGTACTTC. Full variable domain (remainder filled in from reference TRBV11-2 and TRBJ2-5): EAGVAQSPRYKIIEKRQSVAFWCNPISGHATLYWYQQILGQGPKLLIQFQNNGVVDDSQLPKDRFSAERLKGVDSTLKIQPAKLEDSAVYLCASSLEFGRETQYFGPGTRLLVL.

This chain links TRBV2 with TRBJ2-1; 7 bases align to TRBD1. From germline, CDR1 is SNHLY and CDR2 FYNNEI. This CDR3 has 15 residues. Trimming cost V 3 bases and J 0 bases; bases outside gene matches: 2. The CDR3 reads CASSDNRGSYNEQFF. The DNA for the CDR3 is TGTGCCAGCAGTGATAACAGGGGCTCCTACAATGAGCAGTTCTTC.

This sequence joins TRBV5-1 and TRBJ1-5; D ambiguous. Germline CDR1 reads SGHRS; CDR2 reads YFSETQ. The CDR3 is made up of 15 amino acids. Trimming removed 0 bases from V and 0 bases from J, with 7 bases in between. As DNA, the CDR3 is TGCGCCAGCAGCTTGGGACAATATAGCAATCAGCCCCAGCATTTT. It encodes CASSLGQYSNQPQHF.

The rearrangement uses TRBV7-2 and TRBJ1-2; possible D gene TRBD1, 6 bases. Per the germline V gene, CDR1 is SGHTA and CDR2 is FQGNSA. This CDR3 has 14 amino acids. V was trimmed by 4 bases and J by 7 bases, leaving 16 bases between them. The CDR3 loop is CASSSRGGAGGYTF. The CDR3 nucleotides read TGTGCCAGCAGCTCCCGGGGGGGGGCGGGTGGCTACACCTTC.

The genes are TRBV7-9 and TRBJ1-2; D not certain. V lost 3 bases and J 4 bases, leaving 3 bases between the germline ends. The germline CDR1 and CDR2 sequences are SEHNR and FQNEAQ (reference sequence). The CDR3 totals 11 residues. CDR3 loop: CASSFLYGYTF. CDR3 coding DNA: TGTGCCAGCAGCTTCCTCTATGGCTACACCTTC. The full variable domain, its missing parts supplied by reference TRBV7-9 and TRBJ1-2, is DTGVSQNPRHKITKRGQNVTFRCDPISEHNRLYWYRQTLGQGPEFLTYFQNEAQLEKSRLLSDRFSAERPKGSFSTLEIQRTEQGDSAMYLCASSFLYGYTFGSGTRLTVV.

This chain joins TRBV7-2 and TRBJ1-1, with TRBD1 identical over 10 bases. This CDR3 comprises 18 residues. V was clipped by 1 base and J by 8 bases; unmatched bases: 16. Germline assignment: CDR1 SGHTA and CDR2 FQGNSA. DNA of the CDR3: TGTGCCAGCAGCTTAGTATATCTCGGGGCCGGGACAGGGGTAGAAGCTTTCTTT. This codes for CASSLVYLGAGTGVEAFF.